This TCR beta chain was sequenced in a study of blood T cells in healthy people across ages. V lost 5 bases and J lost 12, with 20 bases in between. This CDR3 spans 14 amino acids. In germline, CDR1 is SGHTA, CDR2 FQGNSA. Using a J-beta primer mix together with a sample-barcoded 5' primer, a second PCR was run for roughly 6 to 12 cycles. Sequencing yielded, for each sample, at least 2.5 million paired-end reads carrying CDR3. TCRdb re-called the 5' RACE reads through MiXCR, storing one row per CDR3 protein. Among 750,000 to 950,000 distinct CDR3 sequences listed, 53% were seen once. RNA extraction gave at least 6 micrograms of total RNA per sample.

The sequencing input was blood. This chain uses TRBV7-2 with TRBJ2-1, with D possibly being TRBD1 or TRBD2 (5 bases each). The receptor comes from an elderly man in good health. CDR3 loop: CASSPGPVNWGQFF. The CDR3 coding sequence is TGTGCCAGCAGCCCGGGACCGGTGAATTGGGGGCAGTTCTTC.